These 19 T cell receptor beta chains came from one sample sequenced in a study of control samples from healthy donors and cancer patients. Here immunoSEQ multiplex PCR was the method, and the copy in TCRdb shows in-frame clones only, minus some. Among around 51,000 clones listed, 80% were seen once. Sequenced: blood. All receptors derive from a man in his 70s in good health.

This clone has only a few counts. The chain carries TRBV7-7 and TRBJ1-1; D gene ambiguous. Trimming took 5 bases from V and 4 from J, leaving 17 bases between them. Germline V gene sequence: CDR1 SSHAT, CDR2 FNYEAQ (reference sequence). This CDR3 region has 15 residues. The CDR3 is CASSPVGRGITEAFF. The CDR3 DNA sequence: TGTGCCAGCAGCCCGGTCGGGAGAGGTATCACTGAAGCTTTCTTT.

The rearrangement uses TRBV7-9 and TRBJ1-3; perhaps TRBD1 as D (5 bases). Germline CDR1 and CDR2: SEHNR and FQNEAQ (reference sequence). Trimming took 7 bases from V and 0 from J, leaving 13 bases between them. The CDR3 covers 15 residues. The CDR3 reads CASTRLGDSGNTIYF. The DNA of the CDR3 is TGTGCCAGCACTCGTCTGGGGGACTCTGGAAACACCATATATTTT.

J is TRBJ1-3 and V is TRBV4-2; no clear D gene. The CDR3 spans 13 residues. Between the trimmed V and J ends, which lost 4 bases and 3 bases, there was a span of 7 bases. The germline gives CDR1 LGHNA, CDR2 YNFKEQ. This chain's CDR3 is CASSPTVGNTIYF. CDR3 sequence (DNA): TGTGCCAGCAGCCCTACAGTTGGAAACACCATATATTTT.

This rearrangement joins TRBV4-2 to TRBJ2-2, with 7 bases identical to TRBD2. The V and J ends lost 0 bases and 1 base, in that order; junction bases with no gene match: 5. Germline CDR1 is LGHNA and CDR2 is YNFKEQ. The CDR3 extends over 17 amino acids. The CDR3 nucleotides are TGTGCCAGCAGCCAAGACGCAGTAGCGGGGAACACCGGGGAGCTGTTTTTT. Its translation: CASSQDAVAGNTGELFF.

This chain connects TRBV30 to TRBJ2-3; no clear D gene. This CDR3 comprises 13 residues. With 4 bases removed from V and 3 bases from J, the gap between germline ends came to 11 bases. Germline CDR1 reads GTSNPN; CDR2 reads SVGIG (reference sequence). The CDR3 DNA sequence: TGTGCCTGGAATCCTGGAAGGACAGATACGCAGTATTTT. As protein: CAWNPGRTDTQYF.

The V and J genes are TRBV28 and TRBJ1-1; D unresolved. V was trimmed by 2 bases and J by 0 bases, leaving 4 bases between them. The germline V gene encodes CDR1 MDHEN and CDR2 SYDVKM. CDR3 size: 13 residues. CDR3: CASSLRLNTEAFF. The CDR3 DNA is TGTGCCAGCAGTTTACGTTTGAACACTGAAGCTTTCTTT.

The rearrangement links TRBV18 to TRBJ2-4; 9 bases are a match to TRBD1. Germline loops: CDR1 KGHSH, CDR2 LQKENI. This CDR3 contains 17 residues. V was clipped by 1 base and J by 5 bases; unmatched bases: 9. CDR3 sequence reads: CASSPRQGVGLQNIQYF. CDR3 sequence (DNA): TGTGCCAGCTCACCACGACAGGGGGTCGGACTCCAAAACATTCAGTACTTC. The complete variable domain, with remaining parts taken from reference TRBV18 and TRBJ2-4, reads NAGVMQNPRHLVRRRGQEARLRCSPMKGHSHVYWYRQLPEEGLKFMVYLQKENIIDESGMPKERFSAEFPKEGPSILRIQQVVRGDSAAYFCASSPRQGVGLQNIQYFGAGTRLSVL.

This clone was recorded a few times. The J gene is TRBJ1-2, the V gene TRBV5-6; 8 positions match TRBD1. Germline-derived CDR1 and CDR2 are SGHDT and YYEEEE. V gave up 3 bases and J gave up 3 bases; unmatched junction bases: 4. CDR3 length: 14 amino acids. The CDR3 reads CASSSDRAYYGYTF. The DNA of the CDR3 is TGTGCCAGCAGCTCGGACAGGGCCTACTATGGCTACACCTTC. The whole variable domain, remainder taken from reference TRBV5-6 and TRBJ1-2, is DAGVTQSPTHLIKTRGQQVTLRCSPKSGHDTVSWYQQALGQGPQFIFQYYEEEERQRGNFPDRFSGHQFPNYSSELNVNALLLGDSALYLCASSSDRAYYGYTFGSGTRLTVV.

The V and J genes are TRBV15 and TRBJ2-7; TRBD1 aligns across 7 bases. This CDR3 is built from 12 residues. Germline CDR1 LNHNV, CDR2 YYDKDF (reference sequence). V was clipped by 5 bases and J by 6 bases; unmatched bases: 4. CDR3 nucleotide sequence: TGTGCCACCAGCGACGGGACAGCCGAGCAGTACTTC. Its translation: CATSDGTAEQYF.

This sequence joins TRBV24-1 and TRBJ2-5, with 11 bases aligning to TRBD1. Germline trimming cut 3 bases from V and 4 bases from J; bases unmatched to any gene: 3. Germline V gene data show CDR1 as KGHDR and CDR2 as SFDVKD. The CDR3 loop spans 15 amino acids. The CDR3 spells CATSDRTGGAETQYF. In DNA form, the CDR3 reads TGTGCCACCAGTGATCGGACAGGGGGCGCAGAGACCCAGTACTTC.

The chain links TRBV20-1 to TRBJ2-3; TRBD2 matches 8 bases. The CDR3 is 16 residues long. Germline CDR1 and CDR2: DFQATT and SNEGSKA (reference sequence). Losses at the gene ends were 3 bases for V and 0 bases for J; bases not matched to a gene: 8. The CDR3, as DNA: TGCAGTGCTAGTGACCCCATAGCGGGGAGCACAGATACGCAGTATTTT. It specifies CSASDPIAGSTDTQYF.

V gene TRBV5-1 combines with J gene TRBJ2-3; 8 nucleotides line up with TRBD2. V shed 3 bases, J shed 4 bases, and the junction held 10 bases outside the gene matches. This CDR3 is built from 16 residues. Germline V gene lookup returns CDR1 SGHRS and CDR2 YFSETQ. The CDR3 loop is CASSSGGAVLSDTQYF. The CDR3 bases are TGCGCCAGCAGCTCCGGGGGGGCCGTTCTTTCAGATACGCAGTATTTT.

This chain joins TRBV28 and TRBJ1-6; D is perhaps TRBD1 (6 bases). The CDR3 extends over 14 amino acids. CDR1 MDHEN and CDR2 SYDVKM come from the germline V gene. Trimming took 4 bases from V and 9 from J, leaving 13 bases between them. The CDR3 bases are TGTGCCAGCAGTTCCGGGGGCGCCGGTTCACCCCTCCACTTT. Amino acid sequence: CASSSGGAGSPLHF.

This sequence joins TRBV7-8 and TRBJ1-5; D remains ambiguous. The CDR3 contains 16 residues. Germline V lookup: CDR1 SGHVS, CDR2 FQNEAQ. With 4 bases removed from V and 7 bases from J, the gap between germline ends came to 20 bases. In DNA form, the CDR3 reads TGTGCCAGCAGCTCCCATACTCGTGTAGGGCTGCAGCCCCAGCATTTT. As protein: CASSSHTRVGLQPQHF.

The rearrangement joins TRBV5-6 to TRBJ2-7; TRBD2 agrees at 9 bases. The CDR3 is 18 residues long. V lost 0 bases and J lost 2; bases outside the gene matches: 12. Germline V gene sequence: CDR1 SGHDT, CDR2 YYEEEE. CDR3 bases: TGTGCCAGCAGCTTGGTAAGGTTCACCGGCGGGAGGGCCTACGAGCAGTACTTC. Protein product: CASSLVRFTGGRAYEQYF.

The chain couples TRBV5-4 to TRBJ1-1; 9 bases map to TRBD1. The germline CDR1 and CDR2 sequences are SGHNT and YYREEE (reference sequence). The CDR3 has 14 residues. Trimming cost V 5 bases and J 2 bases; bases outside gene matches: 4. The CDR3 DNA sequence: TGTGCCAGCAGGAGGGGACAGGGTAACACTGAAGCTTTCTTT. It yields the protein CASRRGQGNTEAFF.

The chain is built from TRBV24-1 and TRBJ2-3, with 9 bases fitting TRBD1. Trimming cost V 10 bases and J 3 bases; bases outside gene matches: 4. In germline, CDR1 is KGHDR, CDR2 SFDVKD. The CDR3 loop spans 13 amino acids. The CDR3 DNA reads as TGTGCCACTATGGGACAGGGTACAGATACGCAGTATTTT. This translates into CATMGQGTDTQYF.

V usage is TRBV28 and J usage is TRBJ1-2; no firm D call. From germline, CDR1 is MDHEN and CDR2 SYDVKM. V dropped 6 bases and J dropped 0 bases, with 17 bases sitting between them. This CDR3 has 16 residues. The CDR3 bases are TGTGCCAGCAGCTCTCCTGGTCGAAACTCTAACTATGGCTACACCTTC. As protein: CASSSPGRNSNYGYTF.

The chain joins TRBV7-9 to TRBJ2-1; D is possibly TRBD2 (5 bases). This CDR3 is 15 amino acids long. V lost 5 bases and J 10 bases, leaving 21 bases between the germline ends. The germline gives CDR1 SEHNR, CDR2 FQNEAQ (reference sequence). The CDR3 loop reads CASSPPPGGGSEQFF. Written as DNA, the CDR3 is TGTGCCAGCAGCCCCCCGCCTGGCGGAGGCAGCGAGCAGTTCTTC.